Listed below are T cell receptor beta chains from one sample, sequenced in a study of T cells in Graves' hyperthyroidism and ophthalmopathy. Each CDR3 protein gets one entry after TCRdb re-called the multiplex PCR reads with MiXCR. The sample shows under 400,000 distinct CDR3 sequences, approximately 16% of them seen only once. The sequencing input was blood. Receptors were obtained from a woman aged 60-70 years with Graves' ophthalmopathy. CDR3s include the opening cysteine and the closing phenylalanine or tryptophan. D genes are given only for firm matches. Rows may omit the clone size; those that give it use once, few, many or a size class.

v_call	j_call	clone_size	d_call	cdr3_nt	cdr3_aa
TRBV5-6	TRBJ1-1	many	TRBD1	TGTGCCAGCAGCCGATACAGGGGCACTGAAGCTTTCTTT	CASSRYRGTEAFF
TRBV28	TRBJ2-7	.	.	TGTGCCAGCAGTTTTTCCCGGGGGAGTGGTGAGCAGTACTTC	CASSFSRGSGEQYF
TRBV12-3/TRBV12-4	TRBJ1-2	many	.	TGTGCCAGCAGTTTAGCGCGGGGCAGCCGTCTGGGCTACACCTTC	CASSLARGSRLGYTF
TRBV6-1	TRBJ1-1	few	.	TGTGCCAGCAGTCCCCGGGACTCCGGAGGTCGGGCTTTCTTT	CASSPRDSGGRAFF
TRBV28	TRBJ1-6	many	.	TGTGCCAGCTCGGCGATTCGGGGGAATTCACCCCTCCACTTT	CASSAIRGNSPLHF
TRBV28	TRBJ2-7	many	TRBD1	TGTGCCAGCAGTTTATACCCGCCGGGACAGGGGGTCTACGAGCAGTACTTC	CASSLYPPGQGVYEQYF
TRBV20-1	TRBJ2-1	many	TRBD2	TGCAGTGCTAGTGGAATACGAAGGCCTAGCGGGAACAATGAGCAGTTCTTC	CSASGIRRPSGNNEQFF
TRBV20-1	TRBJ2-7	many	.	TGCAGTGCTGTGCGGGATAGCTCCTACGAGCAGTACTTC	CSAVRDSSYEQYF
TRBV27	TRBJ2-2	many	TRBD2	TGTGCCAGCAGGCCGACTAGCGGGAACGGGGAGCTGTTTTTT	CASRPTSGNGELFF
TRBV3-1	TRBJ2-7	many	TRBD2	TGTGCCAGCAGCCAAGAGCTCGGGACTAGCGTTCCCTACGAGCAGTACTTC	CASSQELGTSVPYEQYF
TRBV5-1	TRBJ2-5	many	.	TGCGCCAGCAGCCCTTCCCGACAGATCCAAGAGGCCCAGTACTTC	CASSPSRQIQEAQYF
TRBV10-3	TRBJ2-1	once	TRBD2	TGTGCCATCAGTGACCCAGCGGGAGAACGTGAGCAGTTCTTC	CAISDPAGEREQFF
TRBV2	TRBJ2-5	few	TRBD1	TGTGCCAGAGGGACAGGCCAAGAGACCCAGTACTTC	CARGTGQETQYF
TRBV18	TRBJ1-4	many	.	TGTGCCAGCTCACGAGCCTCACTACAGGGCAATGAAAAACTGTTTTTT	CASSRASLQGNEKLFF
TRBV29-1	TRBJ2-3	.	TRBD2	TGCAGCGTCGGGACTAGCGGGAGTAGGTATTTT	CSVGTSGSRYF
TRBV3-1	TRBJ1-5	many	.	TGTACCAGCAGCCAGGACCTTTATAGCAATCAGCCCCAGCATTTT	CTSSQDLYSNQPQHF
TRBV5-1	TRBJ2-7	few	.	TGCGCCAGCAGCTTCGAGGGCCTCTACGAGCAGTACTTC	CASSFEGLYEQYF
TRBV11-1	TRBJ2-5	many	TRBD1	TGTGCCAGCCAGGACAGGGACGTCGAGACCCAGTACTTC	CASQDRDVETQYF
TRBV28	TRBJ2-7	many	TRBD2	TGTGCCAGCCGACTAGCGGGAGGAGGGTCCTACGAGCAGTACTTC	CASRLAGGGSYEQYF
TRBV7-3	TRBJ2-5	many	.	TGTGCCAGCAGCTTAATTGGGGGGATTCAAGAGACCCAGTACTTC	CASSLIGGIQETQYF
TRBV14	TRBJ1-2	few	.	TGTGCCAGCAGCCTTTATTTGGGCGGCTACACCTTC	CASSLYLGGYTF
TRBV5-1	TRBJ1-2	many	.	TGCGCCAGCAGCTTGGGACACCAAGCTAACTATGGCTACACCTTC	CASSLGHQANYGYTF
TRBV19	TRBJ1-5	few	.	TGTGCCACCGCCCAGTGGGCAACCAATCAGCCCCAGCATTTT	CATAQWATNQPQHF
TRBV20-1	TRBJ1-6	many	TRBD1	TGCAGTGCTAGAGCAGGACAGGGGGCTAGCTCCTATAATTCACCCCTCCACTTT	CSARAGQGASSYNSPLHF
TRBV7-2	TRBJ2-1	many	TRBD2	TGTGCCAGCAGCTTGGAGGGACTAGAGTACAATGAGCAGTTCTTC	CASSLEGLEYNEQFF
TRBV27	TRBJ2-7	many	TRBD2	TGTGCCAGCAGTACCATTAGCGGGAGAGCGAGCGGGGAGCAGTACTTC	CASSTISGRASGEQYF
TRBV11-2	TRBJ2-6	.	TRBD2	TGTGCCAGCAGCCGGACAGTACTAGCGGGAGGGCCGTCAGGGGCCAACGTCCTGACTTTC	CASSRTVLAGGPSGANVLTF
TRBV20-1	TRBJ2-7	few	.	TGCAGTGCTAGCGGCAGGGCCGGGTTCGGCGAGCAGTACTTC	CSASGRAGFGEQYF
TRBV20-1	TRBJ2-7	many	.	TGCAGTGCTAGTGCCGCTCCCACCGGCGAGCAGTACTTC	CSASAAPTGEQYF
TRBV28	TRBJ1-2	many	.	TGTGCCAGCAGTTACCACAGGGTGGGGAACTATGGCTACACCTTC	CASSYHRVGNYGYTF
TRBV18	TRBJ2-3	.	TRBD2	TGTGCCAGCCCACCAGACGGCGGGAGCGGATCAGATACGCAGTATTTT	CASPPDGGSGSDTQYF